This TCR beta chain is from a study of cytotoxic CD8 clonotypes in ibrutinib-treated CLL. V was pared by 0 bases and J by 4 bases, with 11 bases between. CDR3 length: 15 amino acids. Germline lookup yields CDR1 SGHRS and CDR2 YFSETQ. Here immunoSEQ multiplex PCR was the method, and the copy in TCRdb shows in-frame clones only, minus some. The table lists some 23,000 clones, 65% to 80% of them singletons. The sample here was PBMCs, taken after 12 months of ibrutinib treatment. This receptor was taken from a human donor with chronic lymphocytic leukemia. J is TRBJ1-5 and V is TRBV5-1; tentative D call: TRBD1 (5 bases). CDR3 residues: CASSLVAGPNQPQHF. The CDR3 DNA is TGCGCCAGCAGCTTGGTAGCGGGACCAAATCAGCCCCAGCATTTT.